Described below is a single TCR beta chain sequence and its context. The V and J ends lost 7 bases and 7 bases respectively, with 5 bases between them. The CDR3 is made up of 9 amino acids. Time point denoted: baseline, week 1 (first vaccination visit). Documented treatment: pre-vaccination baseline after standard-of-care therapy. The protocol was immunoSEQ multiplex PCR, while the TCRdb copy is restricted to in-frame clones and leaves out a portion. The profile shows under 35,000 clones, about 85% of them singletons. This record belongs to a study of a mutant IDH1 vaccine in newly diagnosed glioma. Study information: The earlier regimen, radiotherapy, temozolomide, or both, was most often both.

The rearrangement links TRBV5-3 to TRBJ1-1; D ambiguous. TRBV5-3 is an ORF, with its function uncertain. The source material was PBMCs, sampled from a glioma patient treated with radiotherapy, temozolomide or both. This clonotype originated in a woman aged 40 to 55 with glioma. CDR3 in amino acids: CARDHEAFF. CDR3 coding DNA: TGTGCCAGAGACCATGAAGCTTTCTTT.